This T cell receptor (beta chain) emerged from a study of beta chain features in type 1 diabetes. Germline-derived CDR1 and CDR2 are MDHEN and SYDVKM. The CDR3 runs to 14 residues. V lost 7 bases and J lost 2, with 15 bases in between. A note on this clone: The antigen remains undetermined.

General observations from the study: Insertions at VDJ junctions were less frequent in type 1 diabetes patients. These patients also deleted more nucleotides at the same junctions.

Expressed TCRB transcripts got sequenced, as all isolated RNA was reverse transcribed. Sequencing was performed with immunoSEQ multiplex PCR; in TCRdb, only in-frame clones are kept and a portion is missing. The repertoire has 970,000 or so clones, around a sixth of them found once; the top ten carry roughly 0.025%. The sample comprised naive CD4+ T cells from blood. This clonotype was obtained from a woman aged 18 to 35 in good health. This chain uses TRBV28 with TRBJ2-7, with a possible D match to TRBD1 (6 bases). The CDR3 region has the DNA TGTGCCAGCATGGGGGCAGGCTCAACCTACGAGCAGTACTTC. It yields the protein CASMGAGSTYEQYF.